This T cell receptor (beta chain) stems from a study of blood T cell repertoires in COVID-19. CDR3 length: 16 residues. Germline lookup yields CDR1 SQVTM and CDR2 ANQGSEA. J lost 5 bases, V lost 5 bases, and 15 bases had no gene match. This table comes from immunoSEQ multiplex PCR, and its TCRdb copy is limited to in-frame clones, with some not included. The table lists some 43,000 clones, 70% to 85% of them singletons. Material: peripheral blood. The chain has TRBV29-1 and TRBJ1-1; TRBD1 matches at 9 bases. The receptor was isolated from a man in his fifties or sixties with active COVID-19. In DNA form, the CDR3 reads TGCAGCGTTACTTTTGGGACAGGGTCGGTTTTGACTGAAGCTTTCTTT. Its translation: CSVTFGTGSVLTEAFF.